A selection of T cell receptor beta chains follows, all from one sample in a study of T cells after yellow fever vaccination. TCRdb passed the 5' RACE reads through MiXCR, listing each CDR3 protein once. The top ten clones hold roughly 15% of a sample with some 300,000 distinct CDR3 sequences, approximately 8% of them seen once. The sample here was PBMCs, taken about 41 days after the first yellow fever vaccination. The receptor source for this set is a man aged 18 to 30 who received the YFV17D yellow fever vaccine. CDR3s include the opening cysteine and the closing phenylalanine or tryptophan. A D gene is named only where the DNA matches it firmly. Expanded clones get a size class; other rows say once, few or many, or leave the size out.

DNA: TGTGCCAGCAGGAGGGAACGGGACTCCTACGAGCAGTACTTC
CDR3: CASRRERDSYEQYF
D: .
J: TRBJ2-7
V: TRBV6-1
size: .

DNA: TGTGCCAGCAGTGAACTGGGGGCCTACGAGCAGTACTTC
CDR3: CASSELGAYEQYF
D: .
J: TRBJ2-7
V: TRBV2
size: few

DNA: TGCAGTGCTCAGGGACTAGCGGGGATGGAGGCCAAAAACATTCAGTACTTC
CDR3: CSAQGLAGMEAKNIQYF
D: TRBD2
J: TRBJ2-4
V: TRBV20-1
size: few

DNA: TGTGCCAGCAGTTTAGCGCGGGGCAATGGCTACACCTTC
CDR3: CASSLARGNGYTF
D: .
J: TRBJ1-2
V: TRBV12-3/TRBV12-4
size: .

DNA: TGCGCCAGCAGCTTGGGAGCCGGACACGGAAACACCATATATTTT
CDR3: CASSLGAGHGNTIYF
D: .
J: TRBJ1-3
V: TRBV5-1
size: .

DNA: TGCGCCAGCAGACGGGGTCGTAATGAAAAACTGTTTTTT
CDR3: CASRRGRNEKLFF
D: .
J: TRBJ1-4
V: TRBV4-1
size: .

DNA: TGTGCCAGCAGCTTAGAATGGGGACAGGGCACTGAAGCTTTCTTT
CDR3: CASSLEWGQGTEAFF
D: TRBD1
J: TRBJ1-1
V: TRBV11-2
size: .

DNA: TGTGCCAGCAGTTTAGTCGCTTCGCCCGCTTGGGCTGAAGAAGCTGAAGCTTTCTTT
CDR3: CASSLVASPAWAEEAEAFF
D: .
J: TRBJ1-1
V: TRBV27
size: .

DNA: TGTGCCAGCAGCCGATCTACCGGGACAGGGGGCGCGAACACTGAAGCTTTCTTT
CDR3: CASSRSTGTGGANTEAFF
D: TRBD1
J: TRBJ1-1
V: TRBV7-6
size: .

DNA: TGTGCCAGCAGTTATGCAGACTCACTCTATGGCTACACCTTC
CDR3: CASSYADSLYGYTF
D: .
J: TRBJ1-2
V: TRBV6-5
size: few

DNA: TGTGCCAGCAGCTTGGCCGCGGGCTACACCTTC
CDR3: CASSLAAGYTF
D: .
J: TRBJ1-2
V: TRBV5-4
size: few

DNA: TGTGCCAGCAGTTTACGTGACAATAACTATGGCTACACCTTC
CDR3: CASSLRDNNYGYTF
D: .
J: TRBJ1-2
V: TRBV12-3/TRBV12-4
size: .

DNA: TGTGCCAGCAGCTTAGGGACTCCCCTATGGACTAGCACAGATACGCAGTATTTT
CDR3: CASSLGTPLWTSTDTQYF
D: .
J: TRBJ2-3
V: TRBV11-2
size: .

DNA: TGTGCCAGCAGCCAAATGGGCCAGCCCTACGAGCAGTACTTC
CDR3: CASSQMGQPYEQYF
D: .
J: TRBJ2-7
V: TRBV4-2
size: .

DNA: TGTGCCATCAGTGATCGGGGGGGCCGGGCAGATACGCAGTATTTT
CDR3: CAISDRGGRADTQYF
D: TRBD2
J: TRBJ2-3
V: TRBV10-3
size: .

DNA: TGTGCCAGCAGAAGATGGGGACAGGGGGCCTACGAGCAGTACTTC
CDR3: CASRRWGQGAYEQYF
D: TRBD1
J: TRBJ2-7
V: TRBV6-1
size: many

DNA: TGCAGTGCTAGAGATGGGGGCACCGGGGAGCTGTTTTTT
CDR3: CSARDGGTGELFF
D: .
J: TRBJ2-2
V: TRBV20-1
size: .

DNA: TGCGCCAGCCGTTGGGCGAGCTCCTATAATTCACCCCTCCACTTT
CDR3: CASRWASSYNSPLHF
D: .
J: TRBJ1-6
V: TRBV5-1
size: few

DNA: TGTGCCAGCAGCCTTGGGGCCTTAGGCACAGATACGCAGTATTTT
CDR3: CASSLGALGTDTQYF
D: .
J: TRBJ2-3
V: TRBV28
size: .

DNA: TGCGCCAGCAGCCCCGGGGGGGGTAATGAAAAACTGTTTTTT
CDR3: CASSPGGGNEKLFF
D: .
J: TRBJ1-4
V: TRBV5-1
size: few

DNA: TGTGCCAGCAGCGTAACGGGGACAGTCACCGGGGAGCTGTTTTTT
CDR3: CASSVTGTVTGELFF
D: TRBD1
J: TRBJ2-2
V: TRBV9
size: few

DNA: TGCGCCAGCAGTTGGGGGCAAGATACGCAGTATTTT
CDR3: CASSWGQDTQYF
D: .
J: TRBJ2-3
V: TRBV5-1
size: few

DNA: TGTGCCAGCAGTTTAGGACAGGGACCTGAGCAGTTCTTC
CDR3: CASSLGQGPEQFF
D: TRBD1
J: TRBJ2-1
V: TRBV28
size: .

DNA: TGTGCCAGCCGACAGGGGTCATTCGATGAGCAGTTCTTC
CDR3: CASRQGSFDEQFF
D: TRBD1
J: TRBJ2-1
V: TRBV7-6
size: .

DNA: TGTGCCTGGTCCGAAGAGGGGACAGGGGGCATCTATGGCTACACCTTC
CDR3: CAWSEEGTGGIYGYTF
D: TRBD1
J: TRBJ1-2
V: TRBV30
size: .

DNA: TGTGCCAGCAGTACCCGGGGAGCCGGGGGGGCGGAGCTGTTTTTT
CDR3: CASSTRGAGGAELFF
D: TRBD2
J: TRBJ2-2
V: TRBV27
size: .

DNA: TGTGCCAGCAGCTTAGTGTCCCTGGAAGCTTTCTTT
CDR3: CASSLVSLEAFF
D: .
J: TRBJ1-1
V: TRBV7-9
size: .

DNA: TGTGCCAGCAGCTTAGTGGCAGCTAATTCACCCCTCCACTTT
CDR3: CASSLVAANSPLHF
D: .
J: TRBJ1-6
V: TRBV7-2
size: .

DNA: TGTGCCAGCAGCCATCCTAACAGGGGCACTGAAGCTTTCTTT
CDR3: CASSHPNRGTEAFF
D: TRBD1
J: TRBJ1-1
V: TRBV3-1
size: .

DNA: TGCGCCAGCAGCCAAGAATCCCTGGGAGATACGCAGTATTTT
CDR3: CASSQESLGDTQYF
D: .
J: TRBJ2-3
V: TRBV4-3
size: .

DNA: TGCGCCAGCAGCTTGGAGCCGGGGAAAGGTGAAGCTTTCTTT
CDR3: CASSLEPGKGEAFF
D: .
J: TRBJ1-1
V: TRBV5-1
size: many

DNA: TGTGCCAGCAGTTTATTGCCCGGGAGTCTGGAGCAGTACTTC
CDR3: CASSLLPGSLEQYF
D: .
J: TRBJ2-7
V: TRBV27
size: .

DNA: TGTGCCAGCAGCGAAGCCGGGACAGCCTATGGCTACACCTTC
CDR3: CASSEAGTAYGYTF
D: TRBD1
J: TRBJ1-2
V: TRBV7-2
size: .

DNA: TGTGCCAGCAGCCCTCCTCCCGGGACAGGACGCACAGATACGCAGTATTTT
CDR3: CASSPPPGTGRTDTQYF
D: TRBD1
J: TRBJ2-3
V: TRBV6-1
size: few

DNA: TGTGCCAGCAGTGGCGGACACCTCGAAGCTTTCTTT
CDR3: CASSGGHLEAFF
D: .
J: TRBJ1-1
V: TRBV6-6
size: .

DNA: TGTGCCAGCAGCTTTAGAGGACAGCACTACAATGAGCAGTTCTTC
CDR3: CASSFRGQHYNEQFF
D: .
J: TRBJ2-1
V: TRBV5-6
size: few

DNA: TGTGCCAGCAGCTTGGAGGTTTCCTACAATGAGCAGTTCTTC
CDR3: CASSLEVSYNEQFF
D: .
J: TRBJ2-1
V: TRBV7-2
size: few

DNA: TGTGCCAGCAGCTTCGGACAGAGCAACTCTGGAAACACCATATATTTT
CDR3: CASSFGQSNSGNTIYF
D: .
J: TRBJ1-3
V: TRBV7-2
size: .

DNA: TGTGCCAGCAGCTTACGCGGGCCCACAGGGAACTATGGCTACACCTTC
CDR3: CASSLRGPTGNYGYTF
D: .
J: TRBJ1-2
V: TRBV7-2
size: few

DNA: TGTGCCAGTAGTATTTGGGGACAAGAGACCCAGTACTTC
CDR3: CASSIWGQETQYF
D: .
J: TRBJ2-5
V: TRBV19
size: .

DNA: TGTGCCGTAACGGGTTTAAATCCTGAAGCTTTCTTT
CDR3: CAVTGLNPEAFF
D: .
J: TRBJ1-1
V: TRBV2
size: few

DNA: TGTGCCAGCTCAGGCTCGGCCAGGGGGATGAACACTGAAGCTTTCTTT
CDR3: CASSGSARGMNTEAFF
D: TRBD1
J: TRBJ1-1
V: TRBV18
size: many

DNA: TGTGCCACCACGTTCGGGACGGGGAACACTGAAGCTTTCTTT
CDR3: CATTFGTGNTEAFF
D: .
J: TRBJ1-1
V: TRBV12-3/TRBV12-4
size: .

DNA: TGTGCCAGCAGCCTAGAAAAGGGTCCAACTAATGAAAAACTGTTTTTT
CDR3: CASSLEKGPTNEKLFF
D: .
J: TRBJ1-4
V: TRBV5-4
size: .

DNA: TGTGCCAGCATTTTCGGACAGACTCGGAACAATGAGCAGTTCTTC
CDR3: CASIFGQTRNNEQFF
D: .
J: TRBJ2-1
V: TRBV6-5
size: few

DNA: TGTGCCAGCAGTTTACGGAGGGAAGCTTTCTTT
CDR3: CASSLRREAFF
D: .
J: TRBJ1-1
V: TRBV28
size: few

DNA: TGTGCCAGCAGCTTAGATACGACGACGGTATGGGAGACCCAGTACTTC
CDR3: CASSLDTTTVWETQYF
D: .
J: TRBJ2-5
V: TRBV7-6
size: .

DNA: TGCGCCAGCAGCTTGCGCCCCGACAGGGGCGTCACAGATACGCAGTATTTT
CDR3: CASSLRPDRGVTDTQYF
D: TRBD1
J: TRBJ2-3
V: TRBV5-1
size: .

DNA: TGTGCCAGCATAAGGGACGACCTCACAGATACGCAGTATTTT
CDR3: CASIRDDLTDTQYF
D: .
J: TRBJ2-3
V: TRBV6-2/TRBV6-3
size: few